This paragraph reports one TCR beta chain. What it recognizes is unknown. The source of the sample is a study of hypomethylating agent response in myelodysplastic syndrome. Study details: TET2 mutation, the most common, occurred in about 45% of the 11 patients. Of these patients, about six responded (complete response or hematologic improvement) and five did not.

TCRdb's copy holds only in-frame clones and misses some; the assay was immunoSEQ multiplex PCR. The sample lists 4,500 or so clones; roughly 84% were seen once. This CDR3 region has 15 residues. The V end lost 3 bases, the J end lost 2 bases, and 12 bases lay between the germline ends. In germline, CDR1 is LNHDA, CDR2 SQIVND (reference sequence). No T-cell subset sorting was done; bone marrow was analyzed in bulk. Study outcomes and limitations: After treatment, novel clonotypes emerged more in responders, contracted ones more in non-responders.

The sequence was collected from a human donor with myelodysplastic syndrome. The J gene is TRBJ2-3, the V gene TRBV19; D is unresolved. Sample: bone marrow, taken before or after starting hypomethylating agent treatment for myelodysplastic syndrome (not recorded which). The CDR3 sequence is CASSMTPSFTDTQYF. The CDR3 nucleotides are TGTGCCAGTAGTATGACTCCCTCCTTCACAGATACGCAGTATTTT. The entire variable domain, with the rest obtained from reference TRBV19 and TRBJ2-3, is as follows: DGGITQSPKYLFRKEGQNVTLSCEQNLNHDAMYWYRQDPGQGLRLIYYSQIVNDFQKGDIAEGYSVSREKKESFPLTVTSAQKNPTAFYLCASSMTPSFTDTQYFGPGTRLTVL.